This TCR beta chain emerged from a study of blood T cell repertoires in COVID-19. Across the whole study: T cells, B-cell-depleted T cells, or PBMCs supplied cDNA or gDNA.

In terms of age and location, participants ranged from roughly 18 to 95 years and lived in about 25 US areas. Cohort 3 donors counted as recovered after two negative PCRs, clearance, or resolved symptoms. V was clipped by 1 base and J by 1 base, with 14 bases between them. Germline-derived CDR1 and CDR2 are SGHVS and FQNEAQ. The CDR3 is 16 amino acids. Only in-frame clones appear in the TCRdb table, and some are missing; sequencing was by immunoSEQ multiplex PCR. The data show around 290,000 clones, around 90% seen once. Sequenced: PBMCs or T cells enriched from blood (not recorded which). The TCR sequence derives from a woman aged 25 to 39 who had recovered from COVID-19. The gene calls are TRBV7-8 and TRBJ2-7; possibly TRBD1 for D (6 bases). CDR3 sequence reads: CASSLDRQGMSYEQYF. CDR3 in DNA: TGTGCCAGCAGCTTAGATCGGCAGGGGATGTCCTACGAGCAGTACTTC.